These 9 T cell receptor beta chains came from one sample sequenced in a study of cytomegalovirus exposure and HLA in healthy donors. The PCR was carried out with 60 Vbeta primers and 13 Jbeta primers. TCRdb's table, derived via immunoSEQ multiplex PCR, lists solely in-frame clones and lacks some. In the table there are 60,000 or so clones, approximately 75% of which are singletons. Sequenced sample: PBMCs. The receptors were sampled from a woman aged 40 to 50 in good health and CMV-seropositive.

The count of this clone is one. The chain joins TRBV4-2 to TRBJ1-2; D unresolved. The CDR3 has 15 residues. Germline loops: CDR1 LGHNA, CDR2 YNFKEQ. V was shortened by 4 bases and J by 6 bases, with 18 bases between the two germline ends. CDR3 region: CASSPAGSLTNGYTF. In DNA form, the CDR3 reads TGTGCCAGCAGCCCGGCCGGGTCCCTAACCAATGGCTACACCTTC.

This sequence joins TRBV6-1 and TRBJ1-1, with no clear D. CDR3 length: 14 residues. CDR1 and CDR2 from the germline V gene are MNHNS and SASEGT. V was pared by 2 bases and J by 1 base, with 8 bases between. The CDR3 reads CASSERGQNTEAFF. CDR3 nucleotide sequence: TGTGCCAGCAGTGAACGAGGGCAGAACACTGAAGCTTTCTTT.

The chain employs TRBV7-2 and TRBJ1-2; TRBD1 matches 9 bases. This CDR3 has 15 residues. The V gene's germline CDR1 is SGHTA and CDR2 FQGNSA. The ends lost 5 bases at V and 4 bases at J; junction bases unmatched: 8. Written as DNA, the CDR3 is TGTGCCAGCAGCCCCCGACAGGGGGAGTTCTATGGCTACACCTTC. Amino acids: CASSPRQGEFYGYTF.

The chain recombines TRBV30 with TRBJ2-4, with D hard to call. Germline V lookup: CDR1 GTSNPN, CDR2 SVGIG (reference sequence). This CDR3 comprises 19 residues. With 0 bases removed from V and 0 bases from J, the gap between germline ends came to 21 bases. The CDR3 loop reads CAWSVHLLSDTVAKNIQYF. DNA for the CDR3: TGTGCCTGGAGTGTACACCTACTTTCAGACACCGTAGCCAAAAACATTCAGTACTTC.

This chain connects TRBV21-1 to TRBJ2-2; the table's D gene call, TRBD1, was not cross checked with the DNA. TRBV21-1 is marked as a pseudogene. The CDR3 has 17 residues. CDR3 nucleotides: TGTGCCAGCAGCAAGAGGCCCAGGGGAGCGAACACCGGGGAGCTGTTTTTT. Encoded protein: CASSKRPRGANTGELFF.

The CDR3 region is CASSWFGTAYEQYF. CDR3 sequence (DNA): TGTGCCAGCAGTTGGTTTGGGACAGCCTACGAGCAGTACTTC. The chain uses TRBV6-6 and TRBJ2-7; 7 bases map to TRBD1. The CDR3 contains 14 residues. V was pared by 4 bases and J by 2 bases, with 5 bases of the junction left unmatched. Germline V lookup: CDR1 MNHNY, CDR2 SVGAGI (reference sequence).

This sequence joins TRBV2 and TRBJ1-1, with a possible D match to TRBD1 (5 bases). The CDR3 has 14 residues. V was clipped by 6 bases and J by 1 base, with 12 bases between them. CDR1 and CDR2 from the germline V gene are SNHLY and FYNNEI. The CDR3 DNA follows: TGTGCCAGCAGGGGAGGGGCCTCGAACACTGAAGCTTTCTTT. This encodes CASRGGASNTEAFF.

This clone was seen a handful of times. CDR3 residues: CASQPGTGSQPQHF. The CDR3 nucleotides read TGTGCCAGTCAACCCGGGACAGGGAGCCAGCCCCAGCATTTT. V is TRBV19 and J is TRBJ1-5; 9 bases map to TRBD1. V shed 8 bases and J 7 bases; nucleotides not matched to a gene: 9. The CDR3 extends over 14 amino acids. CDR1 is LNHDA, CDR2 SQIVND, per germline (reference sequence).

The V call is TRBV27, the J call TRBJ2-3, with D maybe TRBD2 (5 bases). CDR1 is MNHEY, CDR2 SMNVEV, per germline (reference sequence). V shed 5 bases and J shed 1 base, with 13 bases lying between them. This CDR3 contains 15 residues. The CDR3 region has the DNA TGTGCCAGCAGTGCCGGACTGATACGCACAGATACGCAGTATTTT. It is translated as CASSAGLIRTDTQYF.